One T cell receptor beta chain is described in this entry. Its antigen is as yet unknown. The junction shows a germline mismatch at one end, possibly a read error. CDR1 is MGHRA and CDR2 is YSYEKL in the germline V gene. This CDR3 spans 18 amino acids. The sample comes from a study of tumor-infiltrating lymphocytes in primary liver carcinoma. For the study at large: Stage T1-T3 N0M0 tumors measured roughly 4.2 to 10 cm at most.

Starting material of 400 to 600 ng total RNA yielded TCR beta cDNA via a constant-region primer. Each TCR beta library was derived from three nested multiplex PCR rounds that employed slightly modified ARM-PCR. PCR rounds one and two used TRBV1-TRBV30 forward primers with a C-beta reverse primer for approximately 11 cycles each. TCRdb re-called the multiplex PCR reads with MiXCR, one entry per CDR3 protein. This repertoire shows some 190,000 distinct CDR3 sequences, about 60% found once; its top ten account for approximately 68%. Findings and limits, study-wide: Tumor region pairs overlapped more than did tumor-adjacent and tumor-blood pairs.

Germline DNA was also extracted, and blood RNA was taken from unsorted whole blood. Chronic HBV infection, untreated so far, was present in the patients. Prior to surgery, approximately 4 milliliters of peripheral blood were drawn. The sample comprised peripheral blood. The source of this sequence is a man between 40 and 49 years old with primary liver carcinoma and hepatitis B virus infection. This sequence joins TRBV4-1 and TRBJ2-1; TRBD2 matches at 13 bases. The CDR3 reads CAISQAVLLAGGYNEQFF. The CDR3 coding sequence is TGCGCCATCAGCCAAGCCGTCTTACTAGCGGGAGGGTACAATGAGCAGTTCTTT.